These 10 T cell receptor beta chains came from one sample sequenced in a study of cytomegalovirus exposure and HLA in healthy donors. Clones were read by immunoSEQ multiplex PCR, and TCRdb kept only the in-frame ones, dropping some. The table shows some 140,000 clones, with approximately 84% occurring only once. The sequenced sample consisted of PBMCs. The receptors shown here come from a man younger than 45 in good health and CMV-seropositive.

This chain connects TRBV9 to TRBJ1-1, with D possibly being TRBD1 (6 bases). Trimming left V 3 bases short and J 5 bases short, with 11 bases between. The CDR3 loop spans 13 amino acids. CDR1 SGDLS and CDR2 YYNGEE come from the germline V gene. The CDR3 loop is CASSEGRGTEAFF. The CDR3 DNA is TGTGCCAGCAGCGAGGGAAGGGGGACTGAAGCTTTCTTT. The whole variable domain, filled in from reference TRBV9 and TRBJ1-1, reads DSGVTQTPKHLITATGQRVTLRCSPRSGDLSVYWYQQSLDQGLQFLIQYYNGEERAKGNILERFSAQQFPDLHSELNLSSLELGDSALYFCASSEGRGTEAFFGQGTRLTVV.

V is TRBV7-8 and J is TRBJ2-7, with TRBD1 identical over 7 bases. This CDR3 contains 13 residues. Per the germline V gene, CDR1 is SGHVS and CDR2 is FQNEAQ. The junction had 11 bases not matched to a gene; V was cut back by 6 bases and J by 9 bases. The CDR3 protein is CASSFDRAFGQYF. As DNA, the CDR3 is TGTGCCAGCAGTTTTGACAGGGCGTTTGGGCAGTACTTC.

This clone has more than one count but fewer than ten. This sequence joins TRBV27 and TRBJ2-7; 7 bases fit TRBD2. This CDR3 is built from 16 residues. Germline lookup yields CDR1 MNHEY and CDR2 SMNVEV (reference sequence). V was pared by 8 bases and J by 2 bases, with 15 bases of the junction left unmatched. This CDR3 reads CASCKVGGSSTYEQYF. In DNA, the CDR3 is TGTGCCAGCTGCAAGGTGGGGGGGTCGTCTACCTACGAGCAGTACTTC.

The chain recombines TRBV25-1 with TRBJ2-1; D not resolved. The V and J ends lost 3 bases and 0 bases respectively, with 6 bases between them. The CDR3 is 14 amino acids. Germline V gene lookup returns CDR1 MGHDK and CDR2 SYGVNS. The CDR3 region is CASSESHSYNEQFF. In nucleotides, the CDR3 is TGTGCCAGCAGTGAGAGCCACTCCTACAATGAGCAGTTCTTC.

The chain employs TRBV6-5 and TRBJ2-1; 7 positions match TRBD1. The length of the CDR3 is 15 residues. CDR1 is MNHEY, CDR2 SVGAGI, per germline. V lost 0 bases to trimming and J lost 7 bases; unmatched junction nucleotides: 6. For the CDR3, the DNA is TGTGCCAGCAGTTACTCCGTGACAGGGAAAAATGAGCAGTTCTTC. Translation gives CASSYSVTGKNEQFF.

The chain uses TRBV9 and TRBJ2-7, with a tentative D call TRBD1 (5 bases). V lost 0 bases, J lost 4 bases, and 8 bases lay in between. Germline V gene data show CDR1 as SGDLS and CDR2 as YYNGEE. The CDR3 contains 13 residues. The CDR3 DNA follows: TGTGCCAGCAGCGTAGATGGGGCTTACGAGCAGTACTTC. Protein product: CASSVDGAYEQYF.

This rearrangement joins TRBV5-1 to TRBJ1-1; no definite D call. CDR1 and CDR2 (germline): SGHRS, YFSETQ. V was trimmed by 6 bases and J by 8 bases, leaving 26 bases between them. The CDR3 is 16 amino acids. The CDR3 reads CASTRESPFIGREAFF. In DNA, the CDR3 is TGCGCCAGCACTCGGGAGTCCCCCTTCATCGGGCGGGAAGCTTTCTTT.

V gene TRBV29-1 combines with J gene TRBJ2-1; 13 bases fit TRBD2. This CDR3 has 16 amino acids. The V and J ends lost 8 bases and 1 base, in that order; junction bases with no gene match: 8. CDR1 and CDR2 from the germline V gene are SQVTM and ANQGSEA. CDR3 sequence reads: CSTGLAGAGSYNEQFF. CDR3 nucleotide sequence: TGCAGCACTGGACTAGCGGGAGCTGGGTCCTACAATGAGCAGTTCTTC.

The chain couples TRBV2 to TRBJ2-7; D gene unclear. The germline V and J ends were trimmed by 6 bases and 5 bases, with 14 bases remaining between them. The CDR3 extends over 13 amino acids. The germline CDR1 and CDR2 sequences are SNHLY and FYNNEI. The CDR3: CASSVSPGHEQYF. The CDR3 nucleotides are TGTGCCAGCAGCGTCTCCCCAGGCCACGAGCAGTACTTC. The full variable domain, its missing parts supplied by reference TRBV2 and TRBJ2-7, is EPEVTQTPSHQVTQMGQEVILRCVPISNHLYFYWYRQILGQKVEFLVSFYNNEISEKSEIFDDQFSVERPDGSNFTLKIRSTKLEDSAMYFCASSVSPGHEQYFGPGTRLTVT.

The V and J genes are TRBV14 and TRBJ2-5; D uncertain. V was clipped by 0 bases and J by 6 bases, with 17 bases between them. Germline V gene sequence: CDR1 SGHDN, CDR2 FVKESK. The CDR3 runs 16 residues. The CDR3 spells CASSQDRGPTFQTQYF. The CDR3 DNA sequence: TGTGCCAGCAGCCAAGATCGTGGGCCAACCTTCCAGACCCAGTACTTC.